These 20 T cell receptor beta chains were all obtained from the same sample, sequenced in a study of T cell responses to AZD1222 COVID-19 vaccine. Some clones are missing from TCRdb's copy, which holds only in-frame ones; the method was immunoSEQ multiplex PCR. The table has approximately 70,000 clones, 70% to 90% seen once. The specimen comprised peripheral blood, sampled on day 0 of AZD1222 vaccination. The receptors were sampled from an adult in good health.

This rearrangement joins TRBV5-4 to TRBJ1-4; D call uncertain. This CDR3 has 15 residues. Trimming cost V 1 base and J 5 bases, with 12 bases left between them. Germline CDR1 reads SGHNT; CDR2 reads YYREEE (reference sequence). The CDR3 loop is CASSLFRGGNEKLFF. The CDR3 DNA follows: TGTGCCAGCAGCTTGTTCCGGGGAGGGAATGAAAAACTGTTTTTT.

The chain couples TRBV20-1 to TRBJ2-2; 9 bases align to TRBD2. V lost 3 bases and J lost 5; bases outside the gene matches: 10. The germline V gene has CDR1 DFQATT and CDR2 SNEGSKA (reference sequence). This CDR3 comprises 16 residues. The DNA for the CDR3 is TGCAGTGCTAGTAGCGCGGGAGGGCCGGGGACCGGGGAGCTGTTTTTT. Its translation is CSASSAGGPGTGELFF.

The genes are TRBV19 and TRBJ1-6; no reliable D call. V gave up 6 bases and J gave up 3 bases, with 9 bases separating them. Per germline, CDR1 LNHDA and CDR2 SQIVND (reference sequence). There are 14 residues in the CDR3. The DNA for the CDR3 is TGTGCCAGTAGCGCCGAGGGCTATAATTCACCCCTCCACTTT. This encodes CASSAEGYNSPLHF.

In this sample, this clone turned up a few times. This chain links TRBV7-3 with TRBJ2-2; no firm D call. There are 13 residues in the CDR3. Trimming took 4 bases from V and 1 from J, leaving 4 bases between them. Germline loops: CDR1 SGHTA, CDR2 FQGTGA. DNA of the CDR3: TGTGCCAGCAGCTATCTGAACACCGGGGAGCTGTTTTTT. This gives the protein CASSYLNTGELFF.

The V and J genes are TRBV5-1 and TRBJ2-7; D is unresolved. The V end lost 1 base, the J end lost 3 bases, and 14 bases lay between the germline ends. CDR1 is SGHRS and CDR2 is YFSETQ in the germline V gene. The CDR3 length is 15 residues. The CDR3 DNA reads TGCGCCAGCAGCTTGAACGGCGGACCCTACTACGAGCAGTACTTC. Amino acids: CASSLNGGPYYEQYF.

The chain employs TRBV2 and TRBJ1-5; D is unresolved. Between the trimmed V and J ends, which lost 6 bases and 2 bases, there was a span of 5 bases. In germline, CDR1 is SNHLY, CDR2 FYNNEI. This CDR3 comprises 12 residues. DNA of the CDR3: TGTGCCAGCAGGGACGGCAATCAGCCCCAGCATTTT. Protein sequence: CASRDGNQPQHF.

V gene TRBV5-6 combines with J gene TRBJ2-5, with TRBD1 as a possible D gene (6 bases). The CDR3 is 14 amino acids. CDR1 SGHDT and CDR2 YYEEEE come from the germline V gene. V lost 1 base and J 5 bases, leaving 12 bases between the germline ends. CDR3 sequence (DNA): TGTGCCAGCAGCTTGACAGGGTTTGGCGAGACCCAGTACTTC. Its translation: CASSLTGFGETQYF.

The chain joins TRBV24-1 to TRBJ2-5, with D perhaps TRBD1 (6 bases). V was shortened by 3 bases and J by 2 bases, with 9 bases between the two germline ends. The CDR3 has 14 amino acids. The V gene's germline CDR1 is KGHDR and CDR2 SFDVKD. This CDR3 reads CATSDRDTQETQYF. CDR3 DNA: TGTGCCACCAGTGATAGGGACACTCAAGAGACCCAGTACTTC.

This chain joins TRBV30 and TRBJ1-6, with no clear D. V shed 3 bases and J shed 5 bases, with 17 bases lying between them. In germline, CDR1 is GTSNPN, CDR2 SVGIG (reference sequence). The CDR3 covers 16 residues. The CDR3 DNA sequence: TGTGCCTGGAGCCCAAGGAATATCGGAAATAATTCACCCCTCCACTTT. Its translation: CAWSPRNIGNNSPLHF.

The gene calls are TRBV7-6 and TRBJ2-1; 8 bases line up with TRBD2. With V trimmed by 2 bases and J by 6 bases, 6 bases remained unmatched. The CDR3 sequence is 15 residues long. Germline V CDR1 and CDR2: SGHVS, FNYEAQ. CDR3 bases: TGTGCCAGCAGCTTATTCCGGGGGGGGATCAATGAGCAGTTCTTC. This codes for CASSLFRGGINEQFF.

This rearrangement joins TRBV28 to TRBJ2-3, with no clear D. V shed 5 bases and J shed 6 bases, with 12 bases lying between them. The CDR3 extends over 13 amino acids. Germline values: CDR1 MDHEN, CDR2 SYDVKM. The CDR3 reads CASSTPHTDTQYF. CDR3 DNA: TGTGCCAGCAGTACCCCGCACACGGATACGCAGTATTTT.

V gene TRBV28 combines with J gene TRBJ1-2, with D possibly TRBD1 on 6 matching bases. The CDR3 has 16 residues. Looked up from germline, CDR1 is MDHEN and CDR2 is SYDVKM. Trimming removed 5 bases at V and 2 bases at J, with 18 bases between. CDR3 in DNA: TGTGCCAGCAGTAACCGGGGGCGTGGCCGGAACTATGGCTACACCTTC. It specifies CASSNRGRGRNYGYTF.

The V gene is TRBV20-1, the J gene TRBJ2-7; the D is unclear. V was shortened by 4 bases and J by 5 bases, with 9 bases between the two germline ends. Germline-derived CDR1 and CDR2 are DFQATT and SNEGSKA (reference sequence). The CDR3 totals 11 residues. The DNA of the CDR3 is TGCAGTGCTACCAGATCTGACGAGCAGTACTTC. It yields the protein CSATRSDEQYF.

The chain couples TRBV29-1 to TRBJ1-2; D not certain. CDR3 size: 13 residues. Germline values: CDR1 SQVTM, CDR2 ANQGSEA. V was cut by 4 bases and J by 9 bases, with 18 bases left in between. The CDR3 coding sequence is TGCAGCGTTGTCCCCCCCGCCGCCATAAGCTACACCTTC. This codes for CSVVPPAAISYTF.

V usage is TRBV7-8 and J usage is TRBJ1-1; 8 bases line up with TRBD1. This CDR3 has 15 residues. Germline V gene sequence: CDR1 SGHVS, CDR2 FQNEAQ. The V gene end was trimmed by 5 bases and the J gene end by 4 bases; junction bases not matched to a gene: 9. The CDR3 nucleotides read TGTGCCAGCAGCCCGACGACAGGGGTTTTCACTGAAGCTTTCTTT. Translation gives CASSPTTGVFTEAFF.

The chain carries TRBV7-2 and TRBJ1-5; D is unresolved. CDR1 and CDR2 (germline): SGHTA, FQGNSA. The CDR3 is 16 residues long. The V end lost 6 bases, the J end lost 0 bases, and 15 bases lay between the germline ends. Here the CDR3 DNA reads TGTGCCAGCAGGGAGCGGGGAACAGATAGCAATCAGCCCCAGCATTTT. Its protein is CASRERGTDSNQPQHF. The full variable domain, its missing parts supplied by reference TRBV7-2 and TRBJ1-5, is GAGVSQSPSNKVTEKGKDVELRCDPISGHTALYWYRQSLGQGLEFLIYFQGNSAPDKSGLPSDRFSAERTGGSVSTLTIQRTQQEDSAVYLCASRERGTDSNQPQHFGDGTRLSIL.

This chain uses TRBV7-9 with TRBJ2-1, with 9 bases matching TRBD1. This CDR3 is 13 amino acids long. Germline V gives CDR1 SEHNR, CDR2 FQNEAQ (reference sequence). Trimming cost V 11 bases and J 8 bases; bases outside gene matches: 10. The CDR3 here is CAFGGTGWDEQFF. The CDR3 DNA is TGTGCCTTCGGGGGGACAGGGTGGGATGAGCAGTTCTTC.

The chain is built from TRBV7-6 and TRBJ2-1; D gene uncertain. CDR1 SGHVS and CDR2 FNYEAQ come from the germline V gene. This CDR3 comprises 15 residues. The V and J ends lost 5 bases and 0 bases respectively, with 11 bases between them. The CDR3, as DNA: TGTGCCAGCAGCCTGGGCCACTACTCCTACAATGAGCAGTTCTTC. Translation: CASSLGHYSYNEQFF.

The CDR3 DNA sequence: TGTGCCAGCAGTGAAGTAGACCAAGCTGGCTACGAGCAGTACTTC. This gives the protein CASSEVDQAGYEQYF. The genes are TRBV6-1 and TRBJ2-7; D remains unclear. V was trimmed by 1 base and J by 3 bases, leaving 13 bases between them. Germline CDR1 MNHNS, CDR2 SASEGT. The CDR3 consists of 15 residues.

This rearrangement joins TRBV5-4 to TRBJ2-2; D not resolved. Germline V CDR1 and CDR2: SGHNT, YYREEE (reference sequence). CDR3 length: 14 residues. Trimming took 1 base from V and 8 from J, leaving 12 bases between them. CDR3 sequence: CASSLISFTGELFF. The CDR3 bases are TGTGCCAGCAGCTTGATTTCATTCACTGGGGAGCTGTTTTTT.